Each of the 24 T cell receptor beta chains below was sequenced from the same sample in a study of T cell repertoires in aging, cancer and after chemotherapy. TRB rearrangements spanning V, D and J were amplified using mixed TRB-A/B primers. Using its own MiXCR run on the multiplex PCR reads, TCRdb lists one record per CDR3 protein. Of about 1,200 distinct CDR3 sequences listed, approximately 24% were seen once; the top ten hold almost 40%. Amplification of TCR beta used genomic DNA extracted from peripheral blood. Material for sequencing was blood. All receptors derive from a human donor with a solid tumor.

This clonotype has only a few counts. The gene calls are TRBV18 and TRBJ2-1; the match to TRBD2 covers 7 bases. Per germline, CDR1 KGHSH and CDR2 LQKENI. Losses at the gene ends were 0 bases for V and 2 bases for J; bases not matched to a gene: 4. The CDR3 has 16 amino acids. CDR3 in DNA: TGTGCCAGCTCACCACCCGGGGGGAGTGCCTACAATGAGCAGTTCTTC. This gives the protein CASSPPGGSAYNEQFF.

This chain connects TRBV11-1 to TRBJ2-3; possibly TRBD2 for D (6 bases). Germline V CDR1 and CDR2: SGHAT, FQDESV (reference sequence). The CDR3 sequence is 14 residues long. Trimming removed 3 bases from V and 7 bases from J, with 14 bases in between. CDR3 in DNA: TGTGCCAGCAGCTTGGGGGGAGTGCCAAATACGCAGTATTTT. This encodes CASSLGGVPNTQYF. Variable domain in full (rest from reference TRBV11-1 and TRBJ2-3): EAEVAQSPRYKITEKSQAVAFWCDPISGHATLYWYRQILGQGPELLVQFQDESVVDDSQLPKDRFSAERLKGVDSTLKIQPAELGDSAMYLCASSLGGVPNTQYFGPGTRLTVL.

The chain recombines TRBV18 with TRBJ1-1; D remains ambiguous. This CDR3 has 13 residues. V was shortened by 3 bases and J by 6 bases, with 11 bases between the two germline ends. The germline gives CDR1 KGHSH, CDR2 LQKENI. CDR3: CASSPSVMAEAFF. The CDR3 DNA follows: TGTGCCAGCTCACCCTCTGTAATGGCTGAAGCTTTCTTT.

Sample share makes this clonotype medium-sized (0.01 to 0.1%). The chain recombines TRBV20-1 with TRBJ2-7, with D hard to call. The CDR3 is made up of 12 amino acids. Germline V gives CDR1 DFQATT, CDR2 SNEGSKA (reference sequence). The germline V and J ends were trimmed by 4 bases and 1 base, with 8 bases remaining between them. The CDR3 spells CSANDGSYEQYF. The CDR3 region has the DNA TGCAGTGCTAACGACGGTTCCTACGAGCAGTACTTC.

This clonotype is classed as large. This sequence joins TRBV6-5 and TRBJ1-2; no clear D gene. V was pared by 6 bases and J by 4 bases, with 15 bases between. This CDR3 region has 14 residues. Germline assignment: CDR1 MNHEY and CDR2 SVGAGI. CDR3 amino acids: CASRSLGGIYGYTF. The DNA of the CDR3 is TGTGCCAGCAGGTCCTTGGGAGGTATCTATGGCTACACCTTC.

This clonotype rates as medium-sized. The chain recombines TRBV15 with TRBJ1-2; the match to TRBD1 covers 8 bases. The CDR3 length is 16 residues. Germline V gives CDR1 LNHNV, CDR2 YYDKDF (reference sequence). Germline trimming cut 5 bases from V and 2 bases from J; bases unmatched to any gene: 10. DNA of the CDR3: TGTGCCACCAGCTACCCAAACAGGGGGATGAACTATGGCTACACCTTC. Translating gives CATSYPNRGMNYGYTF.

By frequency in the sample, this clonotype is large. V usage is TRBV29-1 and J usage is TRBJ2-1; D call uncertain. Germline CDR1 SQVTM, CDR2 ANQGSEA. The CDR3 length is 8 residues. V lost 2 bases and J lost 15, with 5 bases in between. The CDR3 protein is CSVEMGFF. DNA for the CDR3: TGCAGCGTTGAAATGGGGTTCTTC.

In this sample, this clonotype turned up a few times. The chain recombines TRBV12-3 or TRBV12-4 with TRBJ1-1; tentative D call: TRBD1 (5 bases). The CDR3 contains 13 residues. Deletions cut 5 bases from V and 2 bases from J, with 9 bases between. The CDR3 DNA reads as TGTGCCAGCAGTATGGGGACCAACACTGAAGCTTTCTTT. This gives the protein CASSMGTNTEAFF.

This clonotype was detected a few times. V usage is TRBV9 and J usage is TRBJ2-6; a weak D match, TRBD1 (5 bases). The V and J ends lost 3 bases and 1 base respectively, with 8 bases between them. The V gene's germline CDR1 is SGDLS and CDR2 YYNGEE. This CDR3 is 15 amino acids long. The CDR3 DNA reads TGTGCCAGCAGCGCCCAGGGTTCTGGGGCCAACGTCCTGACTTTC. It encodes CASSAQGSGANVLTF.

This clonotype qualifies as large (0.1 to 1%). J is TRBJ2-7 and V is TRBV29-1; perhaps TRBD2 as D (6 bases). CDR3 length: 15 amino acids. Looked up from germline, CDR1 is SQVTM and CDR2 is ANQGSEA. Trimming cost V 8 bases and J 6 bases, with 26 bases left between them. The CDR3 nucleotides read TGCAGCATTAAAGGCGGGGCTACTGCAACAGGCGAGCAGTACTTC. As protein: CSIKGGATATGEQYF.

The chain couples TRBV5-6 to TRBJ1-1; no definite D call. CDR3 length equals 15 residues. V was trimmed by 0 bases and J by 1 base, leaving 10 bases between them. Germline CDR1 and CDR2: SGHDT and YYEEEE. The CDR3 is CASSLGVAENTEAFF. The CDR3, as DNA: TGTGCCAGCAGCTTGGGGGTGGCGGAGAACACTGAAGCTTTCTTT.

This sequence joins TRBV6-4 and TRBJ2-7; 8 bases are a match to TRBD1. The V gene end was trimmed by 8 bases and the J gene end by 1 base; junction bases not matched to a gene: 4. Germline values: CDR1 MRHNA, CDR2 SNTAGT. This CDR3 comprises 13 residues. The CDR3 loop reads CASEDRASYEQYF. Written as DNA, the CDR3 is TGTGCCAGCGAGGACAGGGCTTCCTACGAGCAGTACTTC.

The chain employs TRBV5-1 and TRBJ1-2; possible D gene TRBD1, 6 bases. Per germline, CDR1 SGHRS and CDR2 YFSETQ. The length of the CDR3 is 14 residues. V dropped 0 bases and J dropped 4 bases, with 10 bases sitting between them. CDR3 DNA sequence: TGCGCCAGCAGCTTGGTGGGACAAACCTATGGCTACACCTTC. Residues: CASSLVGQTYGYTF.

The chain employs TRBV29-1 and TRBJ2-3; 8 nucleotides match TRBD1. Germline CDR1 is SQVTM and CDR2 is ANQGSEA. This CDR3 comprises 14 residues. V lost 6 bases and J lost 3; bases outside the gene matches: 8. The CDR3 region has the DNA TGCAGCGTGGCAGGGGGCGGATGGACAGATACGCAGTATTTT. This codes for CSVAGGGWTDTQYF.

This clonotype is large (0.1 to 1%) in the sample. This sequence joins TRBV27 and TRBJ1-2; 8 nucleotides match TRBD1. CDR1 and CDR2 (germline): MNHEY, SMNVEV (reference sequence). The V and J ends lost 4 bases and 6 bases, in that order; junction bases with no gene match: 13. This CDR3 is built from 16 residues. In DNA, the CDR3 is TGTGCCAGCAGTTCGTCCTTTCTCGACAGGGGCAATGGCTACACCTTC. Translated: CASSSSFLDRGNGYTF.

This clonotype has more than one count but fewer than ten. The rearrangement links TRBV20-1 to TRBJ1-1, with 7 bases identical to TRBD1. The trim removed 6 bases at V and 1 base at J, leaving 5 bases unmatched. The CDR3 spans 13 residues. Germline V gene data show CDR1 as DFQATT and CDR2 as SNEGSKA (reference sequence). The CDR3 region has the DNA TGCAGTGCGCCGGGACAGAGGAACACTGAAGCTTTCTTT. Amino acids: CSAPGQRNTEAFF.

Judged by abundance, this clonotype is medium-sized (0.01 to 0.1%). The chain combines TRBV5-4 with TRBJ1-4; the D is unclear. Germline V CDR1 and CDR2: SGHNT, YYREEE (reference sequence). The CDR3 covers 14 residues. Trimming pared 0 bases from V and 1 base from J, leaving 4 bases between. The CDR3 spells CASSLDRTNEKLFF. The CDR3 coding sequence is TGTGCCAGCAGCTTGGACAGAACTAATGAAAAACTGTTTTTT.

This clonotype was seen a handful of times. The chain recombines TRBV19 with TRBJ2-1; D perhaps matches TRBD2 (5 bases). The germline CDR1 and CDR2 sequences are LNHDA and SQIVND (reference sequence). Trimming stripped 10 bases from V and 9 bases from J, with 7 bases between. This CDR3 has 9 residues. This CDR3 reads CATRGEQFF. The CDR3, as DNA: TGTGCCACCCGGGGTGAGCAGTTCTTC.

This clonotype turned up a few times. The chain's CDR3 is CASSWVAGVYEQYF. The CDR3 coding sequence is TGTGCCAGCAGCTGGGTAGCGGGAGTCTACGAGCAGTACTTC. This chain joins TRBV7-9 and TRBJ2-7; 9 positions match TRBD2. Germline V gene sequence: CDR1 SEHNR, CDR2 FQNEAQ (reference sequence). The CDR3 consists of 14 residues. The V and J ends lost 4 bases and 3 bases, in that order; junction bases with no gene match: 4. Full variable domain (missing parts from reference TRBV7-9 and TRBJ2-7): DTGVSQNPRHKITKRGQNVTFRCDPISEHNRLYWYRQTLGQGPEFLTYFQNEAQLEKSRLLSDRFSAERPKGSFSTLEIQRTEQGDSAMYLCASSWVAGVYEQYFGPGTRLTVT.

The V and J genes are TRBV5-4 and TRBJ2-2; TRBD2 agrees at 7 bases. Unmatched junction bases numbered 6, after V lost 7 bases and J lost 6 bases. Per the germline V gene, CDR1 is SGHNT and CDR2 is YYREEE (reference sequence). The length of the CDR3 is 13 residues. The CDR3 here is CASARGGPGELFF. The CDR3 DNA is TGTGCCAGCGCACGGGGAGGGCCCGGGGAGCTGTTTTTT.

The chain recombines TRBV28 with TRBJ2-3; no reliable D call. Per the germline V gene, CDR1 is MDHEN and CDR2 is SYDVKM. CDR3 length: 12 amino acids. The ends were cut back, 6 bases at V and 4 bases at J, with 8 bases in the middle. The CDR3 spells CASRSQSDTQYF. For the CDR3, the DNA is TGTGCCAGCAGATCCCAGTCAGATACGCAGTATTTT.

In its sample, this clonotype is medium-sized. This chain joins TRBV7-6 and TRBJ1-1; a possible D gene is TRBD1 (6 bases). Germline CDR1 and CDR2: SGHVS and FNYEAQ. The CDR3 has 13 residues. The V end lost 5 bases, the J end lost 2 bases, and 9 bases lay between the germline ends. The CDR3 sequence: CASSRDINTEAFF. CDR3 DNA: TGTGCCAGCAGCCGGGACATAAACACTGAAGCTTTCTTT.

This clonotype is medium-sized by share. The DNA of the CDR3 is TGTGCCTGGAGTTTTCCTAGGACAGTGAGCCGGGGCTACACCTTC. It codes for CAWSFPRTVSRGYTF. The chain employs TRBV30 and TRBJ1-2, with D possibly matching TRBD1 (6 bases). V was trimmed by 2 bases and J by 8 bases, leaving 21 bases between them. The CDR3 is 15 amino acids. Germline V lookup: CDR1 GTSNPN, CDR2 SVGIG (reference sequence).

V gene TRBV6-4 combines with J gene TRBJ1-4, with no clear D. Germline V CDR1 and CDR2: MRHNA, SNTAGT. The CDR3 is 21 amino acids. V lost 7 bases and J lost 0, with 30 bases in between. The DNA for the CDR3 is TGTGCCAGCATCAATTTTTTGGGTCTCCCCTCCACCAACACAACTAATGAAAAACTGTTTTTT. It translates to CASINFLGLPSTNTTNEKLFF.